This entry features one T cell receptor (beta chain) sequence. With random hexamers, reverse transcription was performed on 0.5 to 1 ug of RNA. TCRdb independently ran MiXCR on the immunoSEQ multiplex PCR reads; one entry per CDR3 protein. The sample lists 150,000 or so distinct CDR3 sequences, over 85% occurring once. This entry is derived from a study of CD8 T cells in Susac syndrome. The specimen sequenced was CD4+ T cells from PBMCs. The sequence derives from a human donor in good health.

The CDR3 DNA reads as TGTGCCAGCAACGACAACTCTGGAAACACCATATATTTT. Residues: CASNDNSGNTIYF. This chain joins TRBV25-1 and TRBJ1-3; D not resolved. CDR1 is MGHDK and CDR2 is SYGVNS in the germline V gene. CDR3 length equals 13 residues. V was pared by 7 bases and J by 0 bases, with 7 bases between.